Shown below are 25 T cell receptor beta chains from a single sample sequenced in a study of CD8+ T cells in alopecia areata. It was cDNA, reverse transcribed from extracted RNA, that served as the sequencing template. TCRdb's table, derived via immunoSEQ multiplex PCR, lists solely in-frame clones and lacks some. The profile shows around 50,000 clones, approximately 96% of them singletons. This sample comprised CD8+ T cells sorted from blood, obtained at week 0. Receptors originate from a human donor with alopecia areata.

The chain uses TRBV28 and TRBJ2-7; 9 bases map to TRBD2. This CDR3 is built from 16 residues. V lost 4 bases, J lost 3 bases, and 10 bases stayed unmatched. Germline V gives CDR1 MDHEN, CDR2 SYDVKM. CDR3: CASSSRVAGVNYEQYF. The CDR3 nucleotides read TGTGCCAGCAGTTCCCGGGTAGCGGGGGTGAACTACGAGCAGTACTTC.

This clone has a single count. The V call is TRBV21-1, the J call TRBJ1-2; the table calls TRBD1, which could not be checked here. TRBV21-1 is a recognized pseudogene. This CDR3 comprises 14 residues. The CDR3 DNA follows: TGTGCCAGCAGCAAAGGAAACAGGGACTATGGCTACACCTTC. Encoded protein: CASSKGNRDYGYTF.

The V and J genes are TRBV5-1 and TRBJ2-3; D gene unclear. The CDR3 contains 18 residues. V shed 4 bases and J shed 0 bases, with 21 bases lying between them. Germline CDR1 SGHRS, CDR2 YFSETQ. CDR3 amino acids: CASSLYGLTLTSTDTQYF. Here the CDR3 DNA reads TGCGCCAGCAGCCTTTACGGGTTGACGCTGACTAGCACAGATACGCAGTATTTT.

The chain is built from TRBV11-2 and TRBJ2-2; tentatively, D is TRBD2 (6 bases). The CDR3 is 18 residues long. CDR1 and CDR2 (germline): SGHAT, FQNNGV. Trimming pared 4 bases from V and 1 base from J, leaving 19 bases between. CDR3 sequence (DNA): TGTGCCAGCAGCTCGTGGGAGGAACGGGGGAAGAACACCGGGGAGCTGTTTTTT. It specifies CASSSWEERGKNTGELFF.

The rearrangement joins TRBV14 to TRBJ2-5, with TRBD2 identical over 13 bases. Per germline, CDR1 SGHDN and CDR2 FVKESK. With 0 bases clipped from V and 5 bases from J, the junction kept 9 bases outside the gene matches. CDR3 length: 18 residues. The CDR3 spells CASSQDPGLAGAKETQYF. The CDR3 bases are TGTGCCAGCAGCCAAGATCCCGGACTAGCGGGGGCCAAGGAGACCCAGTACTTC.

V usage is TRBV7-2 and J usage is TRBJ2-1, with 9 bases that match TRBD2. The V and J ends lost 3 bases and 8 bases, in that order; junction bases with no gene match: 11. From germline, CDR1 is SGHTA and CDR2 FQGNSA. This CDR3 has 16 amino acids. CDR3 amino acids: CASSFPRAGGDYEQFF. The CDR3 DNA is TGTGCCAGCAGCTTTCCGAGGGCGGGGGGGGACTATGAGCAGTTCTTC.

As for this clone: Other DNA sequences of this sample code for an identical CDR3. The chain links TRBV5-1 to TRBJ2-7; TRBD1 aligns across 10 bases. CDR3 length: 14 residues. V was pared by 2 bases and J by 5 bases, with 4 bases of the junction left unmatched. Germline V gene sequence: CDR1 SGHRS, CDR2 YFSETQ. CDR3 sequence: CASSLGQGVDEQYF. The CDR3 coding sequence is TGCGCCAGCAGCTTAGGACAGGGGGTCGACGAGCAGTACTTC.

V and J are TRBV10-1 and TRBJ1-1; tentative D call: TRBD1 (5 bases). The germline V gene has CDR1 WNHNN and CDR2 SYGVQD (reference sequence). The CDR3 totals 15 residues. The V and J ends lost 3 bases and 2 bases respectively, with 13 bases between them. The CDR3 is CASSDGARENTEAFF. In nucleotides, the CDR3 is TGCGCCAGCAGTGATGGGGCAAGAGAAAACACTGAAGCTTTCTTT.

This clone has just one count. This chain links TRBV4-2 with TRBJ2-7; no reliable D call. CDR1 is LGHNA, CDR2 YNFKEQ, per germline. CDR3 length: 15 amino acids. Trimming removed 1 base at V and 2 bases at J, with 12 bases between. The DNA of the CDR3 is TGTGCCAGCAGCCAAGGGACCGCCCCCACCTACGAGCAGTACTTC. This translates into CASSQGTAPTYEQYF.

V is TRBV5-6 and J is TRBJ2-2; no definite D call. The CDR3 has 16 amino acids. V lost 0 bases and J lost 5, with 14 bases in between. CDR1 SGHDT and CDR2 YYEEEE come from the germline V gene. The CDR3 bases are TGTGCCAGCAGCTTGGGTACGCATACTCGGACCGGGGAGCTGTTTTTT. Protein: CASSLGTHTRTGELFF.

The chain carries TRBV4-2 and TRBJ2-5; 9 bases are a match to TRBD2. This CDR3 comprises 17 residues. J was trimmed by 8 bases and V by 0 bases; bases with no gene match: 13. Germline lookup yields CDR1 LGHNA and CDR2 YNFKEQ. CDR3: CASSQDGAGGQSGTQYF. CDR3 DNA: TGTGCCAGCAGCCAAGATGGAGCGGGGGGCCAGTCCGGAACCCAGTACTTC.

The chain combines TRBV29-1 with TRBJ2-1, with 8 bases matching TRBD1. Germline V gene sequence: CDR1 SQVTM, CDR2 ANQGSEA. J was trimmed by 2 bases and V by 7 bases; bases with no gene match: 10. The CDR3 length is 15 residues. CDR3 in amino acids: CSADIGQGPYNEQFF. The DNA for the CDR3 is TGCAGCGCGGACATCGGACAGGGCCCCTACAATGAGCAGTTCTTC.

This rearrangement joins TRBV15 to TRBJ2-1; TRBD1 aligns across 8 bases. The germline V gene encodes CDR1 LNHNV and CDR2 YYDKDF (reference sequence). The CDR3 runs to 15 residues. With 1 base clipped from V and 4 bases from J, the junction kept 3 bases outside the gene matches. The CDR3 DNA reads TGTGCCACCAGCAGAGCAGGGGGCATGTACAATGAGCAGTTCTTC. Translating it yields CATSRAGGMYNEQFF. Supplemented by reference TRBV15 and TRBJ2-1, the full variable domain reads DAMVIQNPRYQVTQFGKPVTLSCSQTLNHNVMYWYQQKSSQAPKLLFHYYDKDFNNEADTPDNFQSRRPNTSFCFLDIRSPGLGDTAMYLCATSRAGGMYNEQFFGPGTRLTVL.

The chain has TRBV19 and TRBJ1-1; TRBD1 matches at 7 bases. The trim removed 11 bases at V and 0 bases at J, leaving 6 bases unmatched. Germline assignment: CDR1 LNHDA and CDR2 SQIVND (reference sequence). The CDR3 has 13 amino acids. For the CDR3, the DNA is TGTGCCGCCAGGGGGGGGCTGAACACTGAAGCTTTCTTT. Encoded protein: CAARGGLNTEAFF.

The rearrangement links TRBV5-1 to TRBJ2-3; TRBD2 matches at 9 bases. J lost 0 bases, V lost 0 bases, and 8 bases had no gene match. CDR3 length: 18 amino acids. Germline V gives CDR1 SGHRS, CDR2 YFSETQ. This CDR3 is CASSLALAGPTSTDTQYF. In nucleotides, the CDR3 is TGCGCCAGCAGCTTGGCGCTAGCGGGGCCAACTAGCACAGATACGCAGTATTTT.

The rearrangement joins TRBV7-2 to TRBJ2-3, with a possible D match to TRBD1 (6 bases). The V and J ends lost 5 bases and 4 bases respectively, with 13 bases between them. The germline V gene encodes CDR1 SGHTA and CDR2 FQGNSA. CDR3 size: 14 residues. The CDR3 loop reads CASSGTFTADTQYF. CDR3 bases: TGTGCCAGCAGCGGGACATTCACCGCAGATACGCAGTATTTT.

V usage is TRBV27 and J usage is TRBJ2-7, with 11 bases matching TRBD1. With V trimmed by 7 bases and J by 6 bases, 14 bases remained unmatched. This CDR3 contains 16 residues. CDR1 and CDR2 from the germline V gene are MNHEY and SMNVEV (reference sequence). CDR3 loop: CASTHRVGQGASEQYF. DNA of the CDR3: TGTGCCAGCACCCATAGGGTTGGACAGGGGGCGTCCGAGCAGTACTTC.

The CDR3 here is CASSGRDVNTEAFF. CDR3 coding DNA: TGTGCCAGCAGTGGTCGGGATGTGAACACTGAAGCTTTCTTT. The chain carries TRBV6-1 and TRBJ1-1; D is unclear. The germline CDR1 and CDR2 sequences are MNHNS and SASEGT. This CDR3 spans 14 amino acids. V was shortened by 4 bases and J by 0 bases, with 9 bases between the two germline ends.

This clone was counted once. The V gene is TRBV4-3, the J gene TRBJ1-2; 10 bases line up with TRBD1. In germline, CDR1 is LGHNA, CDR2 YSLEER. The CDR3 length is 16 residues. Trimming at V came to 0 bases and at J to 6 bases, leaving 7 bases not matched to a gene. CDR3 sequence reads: CASSQDLGTGVDGYTF. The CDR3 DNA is TGCGCCAGCAGCCAAGATCTAGGGACAGGGGTGGATGGCTACACCTTC.

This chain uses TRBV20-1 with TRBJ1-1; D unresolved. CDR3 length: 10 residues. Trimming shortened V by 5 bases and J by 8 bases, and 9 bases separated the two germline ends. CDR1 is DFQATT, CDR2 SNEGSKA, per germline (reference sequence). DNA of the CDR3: TGCAGTGCTGGCCCCGTGGAAGCTTTCTTT. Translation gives CSAGPVEAFF.

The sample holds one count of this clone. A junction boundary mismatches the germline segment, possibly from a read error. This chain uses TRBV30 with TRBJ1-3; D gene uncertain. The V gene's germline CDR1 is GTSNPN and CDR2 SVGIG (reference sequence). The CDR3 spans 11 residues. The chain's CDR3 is CAWSVLRETLF. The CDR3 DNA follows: TGTGCCTGGAGTGTACTCCGGGAGACCCTTTTT. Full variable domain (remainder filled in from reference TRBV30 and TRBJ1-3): SQTIHQWPATLVQPVGSPLSLECTVEGTSNPNLYWYRQAAGRGLQLLFYSVGIGQISSEVPQNLSASRPQDRQFILSSKKLLLSDSGFYLCAWSVLRETLFGEGSWLTVV.

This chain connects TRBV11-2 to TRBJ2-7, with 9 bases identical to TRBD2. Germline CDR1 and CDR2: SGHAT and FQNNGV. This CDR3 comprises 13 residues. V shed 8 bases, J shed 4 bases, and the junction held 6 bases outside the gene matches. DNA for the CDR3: TGTGCCAGCTCGGCGGGGGGGCTTTACGAGCAGTACTTC. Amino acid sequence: CASSAGGLYEQYF.

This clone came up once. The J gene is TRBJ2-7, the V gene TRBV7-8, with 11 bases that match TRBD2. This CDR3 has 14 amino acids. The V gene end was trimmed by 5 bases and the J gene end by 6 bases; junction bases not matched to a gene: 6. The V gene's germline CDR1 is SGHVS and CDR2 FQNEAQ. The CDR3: CASSKLAGAGEQYF. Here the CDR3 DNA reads TGTGCCAGCAGCAAACTAGCGGGGGCAGGCGAGCAGTACTTC.

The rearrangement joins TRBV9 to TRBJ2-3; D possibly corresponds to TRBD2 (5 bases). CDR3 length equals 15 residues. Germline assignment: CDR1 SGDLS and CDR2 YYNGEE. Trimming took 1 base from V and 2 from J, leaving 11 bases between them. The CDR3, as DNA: TGTGCCAGCAGCGTAACCAGCGGATCCACAGATACGCAGTATTTT. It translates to CASSVTSGSTDTQYF.

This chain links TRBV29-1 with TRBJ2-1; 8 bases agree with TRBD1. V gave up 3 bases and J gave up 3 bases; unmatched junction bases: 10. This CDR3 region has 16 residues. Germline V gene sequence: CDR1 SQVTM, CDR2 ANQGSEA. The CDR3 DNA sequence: TGCAGCGTTGACCCCCCGGACAGGGCCCTCTACAATGAGCAGTTCTTC. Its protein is CSVDPPDRALYNEQFF.